Each of the 29 T cell receptor beta chains below was sequenced from the same sample in a study of blood T cell repertoires in COVID-19. Some clones are missing from TCRdb's copy, which holds only in-frame ones; the method was immunoSEQ multiplex PCR. The repertoire holds 55,000 to 70,000 clones, with over 75% as singletons. What was sequenced was peripheral blood. All receptors derive from a woman of 80 years or more with acute or convalescent COVID-19.

The table lists this clone with a count of one. The chain is built from TRBV7-9 and TRBJ1-4; TRBD1 is a possible D gene (6 bases). Germline CDR1 is SEHNR and CDR2 is FQNEAQ (reference sequence). There are 15 residues in the CDR3. Trimming removed 4 bases from V and 0 bases from J, with 9 bases in between. DNA of the CDR3: TGTGCCAGCAGCTATCAGGGGTCAACTAATGAAAAACTGTTTTTT. As protein: CASSYQGSTNEKLFF.

V gene TRBV13 combines with J gene TRBJ1-2; D not resolved. In germline, CDR1 is PRHDT, CDR2 FYEKMQ (reference sequence). The CDR3 loop spans 14 amino acids. The ends were cut back, 5 bases at V and 7 bases at J, with 17 bases in the middle. Here the CDR3 reads CASSPATFRGGYTF. For the CDR3, the DNA is TGTGCCAGCAGCCCCGCTACGTTCCGGGGTGGCTACACCTTC.

The chain is built from TRBV6-2 or TRBV6-3 and TRBJ2-7; no firm D call. CDR1 MNHEY and CDR2 SVGEGT come from the germline V gene. This CDR3 is 12 amino acids long. Trimming stripped 2 bases from V and 5 bases from J, with 7 bases between. This CDR3 is CASSYPSHEQYF. CDR3 bases: TGTGCCAGCAGTTACCCCAGTCACGAGCAGTACTTC.

V and J are TRBV5-1 and TRBJ1-4; 9 bases match TRBD1. The CDR3 runs to 17 residues. V shed 0 bases, J shed 5 bases, and the junction held 8 bases outside the gene matches. CDR1 is SGHRS, CDR2 YFSETQ, per germline. Here the CDR3 reads CASSLVAHGTGNEKLFF. DNA for the CDR3: TGCGCCAGCAGCTTGGTCGCGCACGGGACAGGGAATGAAAAACTGTTTTTT.

The chain combines TRBV10-3 with TRBJ2-7; 12 bases fit TRBD2. V shed 10 bases, J shed 2 bases, and the junction held 6 bases outside the gene matches. This CDR3 comprises 14 residues. From germline, CDR1 is ENHRY and CDR2 SYGVKD. CDR3 DNA sequence: TGTGCCACCGTAACTAGCGGGGGGACCTACGAGCAGTACTTC. This translates into CATVTSGGTYEQYF.

The gene calls are TRBV7-2 and TRBJ2-3, with D perhaps assigned TRBD1 or TRBD2 (6 bases each). Germline values: CDR1 SGHTA, CDR2 FQGNSA. This CDR3 comprises 16 residues. V shed 5 bases and J shed 2 bases, with 17 bases lying between them. The CDR3 coding sequence is TGTGCCAGCAGCCTAGGGGGGCGACTTCTCACAGATACGCAGTATTTT. It codes for CASSLGGRLLTDTQYF.

A single count supports this clone. CDR3 nucleotides: TGTGCCAGCAGCGTAGTACCGGACGGGGTGAACACCGGGGAGCTGTTTTTT. This codes for CASSVVPDGVNTGELFF. The rearrangement joins TRBV9 to TRBJ2-2; possibly TRBD2 for D (5 bases). In germline, CDR1 is SGDLS, CDR2 YYNGEE. V was cut by 0 bases and J by 1 base, with 13 bases left in between. This CDR3 has 17 residues. The full variable domain, completed using reference TRBV9 and TRBJ2-2, is DSGVTQTPKHLITATGQRVTLRCSPRSGDLSVYWYQQSLDQGLQFLIQYYNGEERAKGNILERFSAQQFPDLHSELNLSSLELGDSALYFCASSVVPDGVNTGELFFGEGSRLTVL.

The rearrangement uses TRBV18 and TRBJ2-2; 7 bases match TRBD2. CDR1 KGHSH and CDR2 LQKENI come from the germline V gene. V trimming: 6 bases; J trimming: 3 bases; junction bases outside the gene matches: 4. This CDR3 has 14 amino acids. The chain's CDR3 is CASSTGRDTGELFF. The CDR3 bases are TGTGCCAGCTCGACTGGGAGGGACACCGGGGAGCTGTTTTTT.

The CDR3 bases are TGTGCCAGTAGTATAGCCTCTACAGCCAAAAACATTCAGTACTTC. It codes for CASSIASTAKNIQYF. The rearrangement joins TRBV19 to TRBJ2-4; unclear D gene. Germline-derived CDR1 and CDR2 are LNHDA and SQIVND (reference sequence). The CDR3 spans 15 residues. Trimming left V 1 base short and J 0 bases short, with 7 bases between.

The V call is TRBV5-1, the J call TRBJ2-7, with 16 nucleotides matching TRBD2. With V trimmed by 4 bases and J by 4 bases, 5 bases remained unmatched. The CDR3 sequence is 16 residues long. Germline V gene data show CDR1 as SGHRS and CDR2 as YFSETQ. CDR3 DNA sequence: TGCGCCAGCAGCAGATCGGGACTAGCGGGAGGGTACGAGCAGTACTTC. Amino acids: CASSRSGLAGGYEQYF.

The rearrangement joins TRBV19 to TRBJ1-1; D call uncertain. Germline CDR1 reads LNHDA; CDR2 reads SQIVND (reference sequence). CDR3 size: 14 residues. Trimming stripped 4 bases from V and 0 bases from J, with 9 bases between. The chain's CDR3 is CASSNTALNTEAFF. DNA for the CDR3: TGTGCCAGTAGTAATACAGCCCTGAACACTGAAGCTTTCTTT.

This clone was observed a single time. V gene TRBV24-1 combines with J gene TRBJ2-3, with 10 nucleotides matching TRBD1. V was clipped by 0 bases and J by 5 bases; unmatched bases: 13. The germline V gene encodes CDR1 KGHDR and CDR2 SFDVKD. The CDR3 loop spans 19 amino acids. For the CDR3, the DNA is TGTGCCACCAGTGATTTGGAGGTCCGGGACAGGGGTGGGAGAGATACGCAGTATTTT. Amino acids: CATSDLEVRDRGGRDTQYF.

The genes are TRBV7-3 and TRBJ2-3, with D perhaps TRBD1 (8 bases). Germline CDR1 SGHTA, CDR2 FQGTGA. This CDR3 is built from 15 residues. V was clipped by 6 bases and J by 3 bases, with 16 bases between them. DNA of the CDR3: TGTGCCAGCAGTCCCACAGGGGGAGGGACAGATACGCAGTATTTT. Amino acid sequence: CASSPTGGGTDTQYF. The variable domain in full, completed from reference TRBV7-3 and TRBJ2-3, reads GAGVSQTPSNKVTEKGKYVELRCDPISGHTALYWYRQSLGQGPEFLIYFQGTGAADDSGLPNDRFFAVRPEGSVSTLKIQRTERGDSAVYLCASSPTGGGTDTQYFGPGTRLTVL.

The rearrangement links TRBV6-5 to TRBJ2-2; a possible D gene is TRBD1 (6 bases). Germline CDR1 is MNHEY and CDR2 is SVGAGI. V was shortened by 6 bases and J by 8 bases, with 16 bases between the two germline ends. The CDR3 covers 14 residues. Written as DNA, the CDR3 is TGTGCCAGCAGACCAAAACAGGGTTTGGGGGAGCTGTTTTTT. This sequence encodes CASRPKQGLGELFF.

This chain joins TRBV28 and TRBJ2-3; 8 bases line up with TRBD2. Germline V gene lookup returns CDR1 MDHEN and CDR2 SYDVKM. This CDR3 region has 15 residues. The V gene end was trimmed by 5 bases and the J gene end by 0 bases; junction bases not matched to a gene: 4. CDR3 in amino acids: CASSMPSGSTDTQYF. CDR3 in DNA: TGTGCCAGCAGTATGCCTAGCGGGAGCACAGATACGCAGTATTTT.

The CDR3 loop reads CASSPHGRTVNQPQHF. The CDR3 nucleotides are TGCGCCAGCAGCCCCCATGGCCGGACAGTTAATCAGCCCCAGCATTTT. The genes are TRBV4-1 and TRBJ1-5, with D maybe TRBD1 (6 bases). V was cut by 4 bases and J by 4 bases, with 17 bases left in between. Germline-derived CDR1 and CDR2 are MGHRA and YSYEKL. The CDR3 spans 16 residues.

This clone was recorded a few times. The CDR3 reads CASTPLAGSSYNEQFF. The CDR3 DNA is TGTGCCAGCACTCCACTAGCGGGCAGCTCCTACAATGAGCAGTTCTTC. This chain links TRBV28 with TRBJ2-1, with 9 bases that match TRBD2. The CDR3 runs to 16 residues. Germline CDR1 and CDR2: MDHEN and SYDVKM. V was pared by 7 bases and J by 0 bases, with 7 bases of the junction left unmatched.

CDR3 bases: TGTGCCAGCAGCCCGATTGATGGGGCAAACTATGGCTACACCTTC. The encoded protein is CASSPIDGANYGYTF. The chain combines TRBV5-6 with TRBJ1-2, with D possibly matching TRBD1 (5 bases). The ends were cut back, 4 bases at V and 2 bases at J, with 15 bases in the middle. Germline lookup yields CDR1 SGHDT and CDR2 YYEEEE. CDR3 length equals 15 residues.

This chain links TRBV6-6 with TRBJ2-1, with 12 bases identical to TRBD2. The CDR3 length is 16 residues. The junction had 3 bases not matched to a gene; V was cut back by 4 bases and J by 2 bases. Germline V gene lookup returns CDR1 MNHNY and CDR2 SVGAGI (reference sequence). For the CDR3, the DNA is TGTGCCAGCAGTTGGGGACTAGCGGGTACCTACAATGAGCAGTTCTTC. Its protein is CASSWGLAGTYNEQFF.

The chain has TRBV28 and TRBJ1-4; TRBD1 agrees at 7 bases. The CDR3 has 15 amino acids. The germline CDR1 and CDR2 sequences are MDHEN and SYDVKM. V dropped 5 bases and J dropped 3; count of bases not matched to a gene: 6. CDR3 nucleotide sequence: TGTGCCAGCAGTCTCGGGACAGTCTCTAATGAAAAACTGTTTTTT. Its translation: CASSLGTVSNEKLFF.

This clone was seen only a few times. The chain is built from TRBV6-5 and TRBJ2-1; 8 bases line up with TRBD2. This CDR3 comprises 13 residues. Losses at the gene ends were 5 bases for V and 9 bases for J; bases not matched to a gene: 6. Germline CDR1 and CDR2: MNHEY and SVGAGI. Here the CDR3 reads CASSQSGSSEQFF. CDR3 bases: TGTGCCAGCAGTCAAAGCGGGAGTAGTGAGCAGTTCTTC.

This clone was found a few times. The chain carries TRBV30 and TRBJ2-7; D unresolved. The CDR3 runs to 13 residues. Trimming took 1 base from V and 0 from J, leaving 7 bases between them. The germline gives CDR1 GTSNPN, CDR2 SVGIG (reference sequence). The DNA for the CDR3 is TGTGCCTGGAGTGACGGTGCCTCCTACGAGCAGTACTTC. Its translation is CAWSDGASYEQYF. The full variable domain, with the rest looked up from reference TRBV30 and TRBJ2-7, is SQTIHQWPATLVQPVGSPLSLECTVEGTSNPNLYWYRQAAGRGLQLLFYSVGIGQISSEVPQNLSASRPQDRQFILSSKKLLLSDSGFYLCAWSDGASYEQYFGPGTRLTVT.

The chain links TRBV30 to TRBJ2-2; 9 positions agree with TRBD2. This CDR3 is 15 amino acids long. J gave up 4 bases and V 4 bases, and 7 bases lay outside the gene matches. Germline CDR1 is GTSNPN and CDR2 is SVGIG (reference sequence). In DNA form, the CDR3 reads TGTGCCTGGAAAGAAGTAGCGGGGGCCACCGGGGAGCTGTTTTTT. It translates to CAWKEVAGATGELFF.

The chain couples TRBV28 to TRBJ2-3; 10 nucleotides agree with TRBD2. There are 15 residues in the CDR3. J was trimmed by 2 bases and V by 6 bases; bases with no gene match: 5. CDR1 and CDR2 (germline): MDHEN, SYDVKM. In DNA, the CDR3 is TGTGCCAGCAGCTTGGGACTAGCGTACACAGATACGCAGTATTTT. This sequence encodes CASSLGLAYTDTQYF. Full variable domain (remainder filled in from reference TRBV28 and TRBJ2-3): DVKVTQSSRYLVKRTGEKVFLECVQDMDHENMFWYRQDPGLGLRLIYFSYDVKMKEKGDIPEGYSVSREKKERFSLILESASTNQTSMYLCASSLGLAYTDTQYFGPGTRLTVL.

The V call is TRBV5-6, the J call TRBJ2-1; 11 positions agree with TRBD2. The germline gives CDR1 SGHDT, CDR2 YYEEEE. The CDR3 has 15 residues. The V segment lost 0 bases and the J segment 7 bases; nucleotides outside the gene matches: 3. Here the CDR3 DNA reads TGTGCCAGCAGCTTGGACGCTAGCGGGAGGAATGAGCAGTTCTTC. As protein: CASSLDASGRNEQFF.

This chain uses TRBV12-3 or TRBV12-4 with TRBJ1-5; 8 bases line up with TRBD1. The CDR3 consists of 13 residues. J was trimmed by 6 bases and V by 5 bases; bases with no gene match: 3. The CDR3 is CASSQTGVQPQHF. CDR3 coding DNA: TGTGCCAGCAGTCAGACAGGGGTTCAGCCCCAGCATTTT.

The chain recombines TRBV3-1 (or the pseudogene TRBV3-2) with TRBJ2-6; D unresolved. V lost 4 bases and J lost 1, with 8 bases in between. This CDR3 contains 15 residues. CDR1 is LGHDT and CDR2 is YNNKEL in the germline V gene (reference sequence). CDR3 coding DNA: TGTGCCAGCAGCCCCAGACTTTCTGGGGCCAACGTCCTGACTTTC. Protein: CASSPRLSGANVLTF.

V is TRBV5-6 and J is TRBJ1-6, with D perhaps matching TRBD1 (5 bases). Germline V gives CDR1 SGHDT, CDR2 YYEEEE. The germline V and J ends were trimmed by 4 bases and 9 bases, with 14 bases remaining between them. CDR3 length: 14 residues. CDR3 nucleotide sequence: TGTGCCAGCAGCCTACAGGTCGAGGTTTCACCCCTCCACTTT. This codes for CASSLQVEVSPLHF.

The rearrangement links TRBV11-2 to TRBJ1-3; D perhaps matches TRBD1 (6 bases). V was trimmed by 3 bases and J by 0 bases, leaving 9 bases between them. CDR1 is SGHAT and CDR2 is FQNNGV in the germline V gene. The CDR3 is made up of 15 amino acids. CDR3 region: CASSFTGHSGNTIYF. The DNA of the CDR3 is TGTGCCAGCAGCTTTACAGGGCACTCTGGAAACACCATATATTTT. Variable domain in full (rest from reference TRBV11-2 and TRBJ1-3): EAGVAQSPRYKIIEKRQSVAFWCNPISGHATLYWYQQILGQGPKLLIQFQNNGVVDDSQLPKDRFSAERLKGVDSTLKIQPAKLEDSAVYLCASSFTGHSGNTIYFGEGSWLTVV.